The sequence of this TCR beta chain was determined in a study of cytomegalovirus exposure and HLA in healthy donors. Method: immunoSEQ multiplex PCR; TCRdb's copy keeps in-frame clones and lacks some. The profile shows over 90,000 clones, approximately 95% of them singletons. The germline V gene has CDR1 SGHRS and CDR2 YFSETQ. The length of the CDR3 is 13 residues. V lost 1 base to trimming and J lost 4 bases, with 9 bases between them. Sequenced sample: PBMCs. This clonotype originated in a woman aged 18-29 years in good health and CMV-seronegative. The chain joins TRBV5-1 to TRBJ2-7; D is perhaps TRBD1 (5 bases). The CDR3, as DNA: TGCGCCAGCAGCTTGCAACAGGAATACGAGCAGTACTTC. It specifies CASSLQQEYEQYF.